Each of the 26 T cell receptor beta chains below was sequenced from the same sample in a study of blood T cell repertoires in COVID-19. Produced via immunoSEQ multiplex PCR; TCRdb's table is partial and in-frame only. The table records about 190,000 clones, around 86% of them present only once. Input material: peripheral blood. The receptors were gathered from a man in his forties or fifties with acute or convalescent COVID-19.

The chain uses TRBV11-2 and TRBJ1-6, with 11 bases identical to TRBD1. This CDR3 spans 17 amino acids. In germline, CDR1 is SGHAT, CDR2 FQNNGV. V shed 4 bases, J shed 13 bases, and the junction held 15 bases outside the gene matches. The CDR3 protein is CASSWKRTGGPRSPLHF. The CDR3 DNA sequence: TGTGCCAGCAGCTGGAAGAGGACAGGGGGCCCAAGGTCCCCCCTCCACTTT.

V usage is TRBV6-2 or TRBV6-3 and J usage is TRBJ2-1; 10 bases are shared with TRBD2. Germline V lookup: CDR1 MNHEY, CDR2 SVGEGT. With V trimmed by 5 bases and J by 3 bases, 7 bases remained unmatched. CDR3 size: 16 residues. The CDR3 DNA follows: TGTGCCAGCAGTACATCAAGCGGGGGGGACTACAATGAGCAGTTCTTC. Residues: CASSTSSGGDYNEQFF.

The chain uses TRBV7-9 and TRBJ1-2; no reliable D call. This CDR3 contains 15 residues. V lost 4 bases to trimming and J lost 7 bases, with 19 bases between them. In germline, CDR1 is SEHNR, CDR2 FQNEAQ (reference sequence). CDR3 in amino acids: CASSWPLSWRSGYTF. The CDR3 DNA follows: TGTGCCAGCAGCTGGCCCCTCAGCTGGAGGTCTGGCTACACCTTC.

The chain uses TRBV2 and TRBJ2-3; TRBD2 matches at 9 bases. Germline V gene data show CDR1 as SNHLY and CDR2 as FYNNEI. Trimming removed 8 bases from V and 3 bases from J; junction bases left unmatched: 18. This CDR3 spans 18 amino acids. The CDR3 sequence: CASSVYLGAGGPTDTQYF. CDR3 sequence (DNA): TGTGCCAGCTCGGTCTACCTTGGGGCGGGGGGGCCGACAGATACGCAGTATTTT.

The chain combines TRBV7-3 with TRBJ1-1; TRBD1 matches 9 bases. Germline assignment: CDR1 SGHTA and CDR2 FQGTGA. This CDR3 is 13 amino acids long. V lost 4 bases to trimming and J lost 6 bases; unmatched junction nucleotides: 3. The CDR3 DNA follows: TGTGCCAGCAGCTCTCGACAGGGGGCTGAAGCTTTCTTT. Translated: CASSSRQGAEAFF.

This clone has only one observation. The chain is built from TRBV3-1 (or the pseudogene TRBV3-2) and TRBJ2-1, with 14 positions matching TRBD2. This CDR3 has 18 amino acids. Germline V CDR1 and CDR2: LGHDT, YNNKEL (reference sequence). The J segment lost 5 bases and the V segment lost 3 bases, leaving 9 bases of the junction unmatched. In DNA, the CDR3 is TGTGCCAGCAGCCAGGTTCCCGGACTAGCGGGGGGAAACAATGAGCAGTTCTTC. This translates into CASSQVPGLAGGNNEQFF.

The chain recombines TRBV21-1 with TRBJ1-4. TRBV21-1 represents a pseudogene. This CDR3 is 13 amino acids long. The CDR3 DNA is TGTGCCAGCGGGGCAGGGCGGGGTGAAAAACTGTTTTTT. Its translation is CASGAGRGEKLFF.

The chain employs TRBV7-2 and TRBJ2-5, with D maybe TRBD2 (5 bases). V shed 1 base and J shed 3 bases, with 9 bases lying between them. Germline V lookup: CDR1 SGHTA, CDR2 FQGNSA. The CDR3 is 14 residues long. This CDR3 is CASSLGPAEETQYF. The CDR3 DNA sequence: TGTGCCAGCAGCTTAGGCCCAGCGGAAGAGACCCAGTACTTC.

The chain is built from TRBV6-6 and TRBJ2-2; TRBD2 might be the D (7 bases). Germline CDR1 MNHNY, CDR2 SVGAGI (reference sequence). This CDR3 has 17 residues. V gave up 5 bases and J gave up 6 bases, with 22 bases separating them. The CDR3 region is CASSPGPRGARAGELFF. DNA for the CDR3: TGTGCCAGCAGTCCCGGTCCCCGGGGGGCGAGGGCCGGGGAGCTGTTTTTT.

The V and J genes are TRBV30 and TRBJ1-1, with a possible D match to TRBD1 (6 bases). This CDR3 is built from 16 residues. Looked up from germline, CDR1 is GTSNPN and CDR2 is SVGIG (reference sequence). The V end lost 0 bases, the J end lost 1 base, and 15 bases lay between the germline ends. The CDR3, as DNA: TGTGCCTGGAGTGTGGGGAGTTGGGGGCGGAACACTGAAGCTTTCTTT. Protein: CAWSVGSWGRNTEAFF.

This clone was seen a single time. V is TRBV11-2 and J is TRBJ2-2; D possibly corresponds to TRBD1 (5 bases). Trimming removed 1 base at V and 6 bases at J, with 9 bases between. The length of the CDR3 is 14 residues. Germline CDR1 and CDR2: SGHAT and FQNNGV. The CDR3 DNA reads TGTGCCAGCAGCTTAGCAGGGCAGGCCGGGGAGCTGTTTTTT. Translating gives CASSLAGQAGELFF. Based on the CDR3 plus reference TRBV11-2 and TRBJ2-2, the full variable domain is EAGVAQSPRYKIIEKRQSVAFWCNPISGHATLYWYQQILGQGPKLLIQFQNNGVVDDSQLPKDRFSAERLKGVDSTLKIQPAKLEDSAVYLCASSLAGQAGELFFGEGSRLTVL.

A single count supports this clone. The chain carries TRBV30 and TRBJ2-7; tentative D call: TRBD1 (5 bases). CDR3 length: 12 residues. Trimming shortened V by 0 bases and J by 7 bases, and 10 bases separated the two germline ends. Germline CDR1 reads GTSNPN; CDR2 reads SVGIG (reference sequence). The CDR3, as DNA: TGTGCCTGGAGTGTCCAGGGCTCTGAGCAGTACTTC. Amino acid sequence: CAWSVQGSEQYF.

V gene TRBV9 combines with J gene TRBJ2-5; TRBD1 might be the D (6 bases). V lost 4 bases to trimming and J lost 2 bases, with 15 bases between them. The germline V gene has CDR1 SGDLS and CDR2 YYNGEE. The CDR3 extends over 15 amino acids. For the CDR3, the DNA is TGTGCCAGCAGCCCCCGGGACAATACTCAAGAGACCCAGTACTTC. This codes for CASSPRDNTQETQYF.

The gene calls are TRBV12-3 or TRBV12-4 and TRBJ2-2; 8 bases are a match to TRBD2. There are 13 residues in the CDR3. V trimming: 8 bases; J trimming: 7 bases; junction bases outside the gene matches: 6. The CDR3 coding sequence is TGTGCCAGCGCTTTCCGGGAGGGCGGGGAGCTGTTTTTT. Translation: CASAFREGGELFF.

The chain carries TRBV5-5 and TRBJ1-6; D gene ambiguous. There are 13 residues in the CDR3. The germline V gene encodes CDR1 SGHKS and CDR2 YYEKEE (reference sequence). Trimming stripped 5 bases from V and 5 bases from J, with 8 bases between. The CDR3 DNA reads TGTGCCAGCAGTTACATCGATAATTCACCCCTCCACTTT. Translation gives CASSYIDNSPLHF.

The chain has TRBV20-1 and TRBJ1-1; D unclear. The CDR3 length is 11 residues. V shed 4 bases and J shed 0 bases, with 3 bases lying between them. Germline loops: CDR1 DFQATT, CDR2 SNEGSKA (reference sequence). The CDR3: CSAIVNTEAFF. CDR3 sequence (DNA): TGCAGTGCTATAGTGAACACTGAAGCTTTCTTT.

In this sample, this clone turned up once. The chain links TRBV12-3 or TRBV12-4 to TRBJ1-5, with 7 bases aligning to TRBD1. V lost 6 bases to trimming and J lost 4 bases; unmatched junction nucleotides: 3. The CDR3 has 13 amino acids. DNA for the CDR3: TGTGCCAGCAGGTCGGGACAGAATCAGCCCCAGCATTTT. It specifies CASRSGQNQPQHF.

The rearrangement uses TRBV6-1 and TRBJ2-1, with TRBD2 identical over 14 bases. Germline V gene data show CDR1 as MNHNS and CDR2 as SASEGT. J gave up 6 bases and V 4 bases, and 8 bases lay outside the gene matches. CDR3 size: 17 residues. This CDR3 reads CASSGRGLAGGSNEQFF. The DNA for the CDR3 is TGTGCCAGCAGTGGACGCGGACTAGCGGGGGGATCCAATGAGCAGTTCTTC.

The chain couples TRBV5-4 to TRBJ2-3, with 7 bases lining up with TRBD1. Looked up from germline, CDR1 is SGHNT and CDR2 is YYREEE (reference sequence). The CDR3 loop spans 15 amino acids. After removal of 5 bases from V and 0 bases from J, the junction contained 6 bases not matched to a gene. CDR3 region: CASRAGTESTDTQYF. For the CDR3, the DNA is TGTGCCAGCAGGGCCGGGACAGAAAGCACAGATACGCAGTATTTT.

This clone has just one count. The CDR3 DNA sequence: TGTGCCAGCAGCCGGCCGACAGGGGGTACTAATGAGCAGTTCTTC. Amino acids: CASSRPTGGTNEQFF. The V and J genes are TRBV5-6 and TRBJ2-1, with 9 bases identical to TRBD1. CDR3 length: 15 amino acids. V dropped 4 bases and J dropped 7; count of bases not matched to a gene: 9. The germline gives CDR1 SGHDT, CDR2 YYEEEE.

This rearrangement joins TRBV19 to TRBJ2-2; 12 nucleotides align to TRBD1. V trimming: 6 bases; J trimming: 6 bases; junction bases outside the gene matches: 11. The CDR3 has 17 amino acids. Germline CDR1 is LNHDA and CDR2 is SQIVND (reference sequence). As DNA, the CDR3 is TGTGCCAGTAGCTCAACTCCGGGACAGGGGGCGCCCGGGGAGCTGTTTTTT. It translates to CASSSTPGQGAPGELFF. The whole variable domain, remainder taken from reference TRBV19 and TRBJ2-2, is DGGITQSPKYLFRKEGQNVTLSCEQNLNHDAMYWYRQDPGQGLRLIYYSQIVNDFQKGDIAEGYSVSREKKESFPLTVTSAQKNPTAFYLCASSSTPGQGAPGELFFGEGSRLTVL.

The chain employs TRBV27 and TRBJ1-2, with D perhaps TRBD1 (5 bases). Germline CDR1 MNHEY, CDR2 SMNVEV (reference sequence). The CDR3 is 12 amino acids. With 3 bases removed from V and 8 bases from J, the gap between germline ends came to 10 bases. In nucleotides, the CDR3 is TGTGCCAGCAGTTTGTCGGGGGTCGGCTACACCTTC. It yields the protein CASSLSGVGYTF.

The chain employs TRBV5-4 and TRBJ2-7; possible D gene TRBD2, 6 bases. Trimming took 5 bases from V and 5 from J, leaving 17 bases between them. CDR3 size: 14 residues. Germline V lookup: CDR1 SGHNT, CDR2 YYREEE (reference sequence). Here the CDR3 DNA reads TGTGCCAGCAGTAAGACTAGTTACCTCGACGAGCAGTACTTC. It specifies CASSKTSYLDEQYF.

The genes are TRBV6-5 and TRBJ2-7, with D possibly matching TRBD1 (7 bases). The germline gives CDR1 MNHEY, CDR2 SVGAGI. Deletions cut 4 bases from V and 0 bases from J, with 13 bases between. The CDR3 is 15 amino acids. CDR3: CASSWTGGSSYEQYF. CDR3 DNA sequence: TGTGCCAGCAGTTGGACAGGAGGGAGCTCCTACGAGCAGTACTTC.

The gene calls are TRBV5-1 and TRBJ2-3; 8 bases line up with TRBD2. CDR1 and CDR2 from the germline V gene are SGHRS and YFSETQ. The J segment lost 4 bases and the V segment lost 4 bases, leaving 11 bases of the junction unmatched. This CDR3 is 16 amino acids long. The CDR3 protein is CASSHGSGGAADTQYF. The CDR3 DNA reads as TGCGCCAGCAGCCACGGGTCCGGGGGGGCCGCAGATACGCAGTATTTT. Looking up the rest from reference TRBV5-1 and TRBJ2-3 gives the full variable domain: KAGVTQTPRYLIKTRGQQVTLSCSPISGHRSVSWYQQTPGQGLQFLFEYFSETQRNKGNFPGRFSGRQFSNSRSEMNVSTLELGDSALYLCASSHGSGGAADTQYFGPGTRLTVL.

The chain is built from TRBV3-1 (or the pseudogene TRBV3-2) and TRBJ2-4; weak D call: TRBD2 (7 bases). This CDR3 spans 20 amino acids. V shed 2 bases and J shed 0 bases, with 23 bases lying between them. Looked up from germline, CDR1 is LGHDT and CDR2 is YNNKEL (reference sequence). The CDR3 region is CASSQSGVSAGALAKNIQYF. The CDR3, as DNA: TGTGCCAGCAGCCAATCAGGGGTTAGCGCGGGGGCCTTAGCCAAAAACATTCAGTACTTC.